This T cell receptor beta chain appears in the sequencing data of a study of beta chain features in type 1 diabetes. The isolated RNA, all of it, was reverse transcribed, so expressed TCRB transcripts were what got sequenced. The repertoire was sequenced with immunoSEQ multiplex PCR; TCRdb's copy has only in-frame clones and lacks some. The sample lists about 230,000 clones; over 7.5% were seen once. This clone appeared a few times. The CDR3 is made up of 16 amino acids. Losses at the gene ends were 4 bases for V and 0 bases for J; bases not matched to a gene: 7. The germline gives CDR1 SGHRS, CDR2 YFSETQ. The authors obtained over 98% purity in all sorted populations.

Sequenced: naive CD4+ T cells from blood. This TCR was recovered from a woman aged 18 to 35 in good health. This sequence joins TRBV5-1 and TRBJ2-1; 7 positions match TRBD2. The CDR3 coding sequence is TGCGCCAGCAGCCCTCAAGCGGGGAGCTCCTACAATGAGCAGTTCTTC. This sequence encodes CASSPQAGSSYNEQFF.